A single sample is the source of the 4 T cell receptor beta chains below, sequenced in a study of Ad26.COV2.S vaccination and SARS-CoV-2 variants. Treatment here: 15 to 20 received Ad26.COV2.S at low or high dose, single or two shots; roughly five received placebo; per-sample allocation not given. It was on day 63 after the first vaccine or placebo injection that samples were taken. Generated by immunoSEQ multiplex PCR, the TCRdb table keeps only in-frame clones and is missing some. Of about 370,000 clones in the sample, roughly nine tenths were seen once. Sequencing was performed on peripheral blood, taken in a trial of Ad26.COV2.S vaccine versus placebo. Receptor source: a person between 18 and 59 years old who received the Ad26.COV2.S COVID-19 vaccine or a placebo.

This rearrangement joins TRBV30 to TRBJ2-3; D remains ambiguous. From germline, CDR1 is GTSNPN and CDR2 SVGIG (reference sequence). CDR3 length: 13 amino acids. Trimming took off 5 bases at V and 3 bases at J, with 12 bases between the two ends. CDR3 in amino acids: CAWALGRTDTQYF. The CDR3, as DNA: TGTGCCTGGGCCCTTGGACGGACAGATACGCAGTATTTT.

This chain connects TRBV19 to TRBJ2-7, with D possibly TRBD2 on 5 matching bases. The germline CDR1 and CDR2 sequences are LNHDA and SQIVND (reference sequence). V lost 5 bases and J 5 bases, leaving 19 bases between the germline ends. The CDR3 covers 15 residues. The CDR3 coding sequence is TGTGCCAGTAGTGTTTCAACTGGCCTCGGGAACGAGCAGTACTTC. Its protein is CASSVSTGLGNEQYF.

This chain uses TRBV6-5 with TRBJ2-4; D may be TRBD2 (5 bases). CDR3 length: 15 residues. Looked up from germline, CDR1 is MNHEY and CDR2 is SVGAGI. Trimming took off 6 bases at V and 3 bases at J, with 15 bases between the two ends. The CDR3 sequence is CASSRMDFGKNIQYF. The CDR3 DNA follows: TGTGCCAGCAGCAGGATGGACTTTGGCAAAAACATTCAGTACTTC.

This CDR3 is CASSLPMDKTDTQYF. As DNA, the CDR3 is TGTGCCAGCAGCTTACCTATGGACAAGACAGATACGCAGTATTTT. The chain has TRBV7-2 and TRBJ2-3; tentatively, D is TRBD1 (5 bases). Germline CDR1 SGHTA, CDR2 FQGNSA. The CDR3 is made up of 15 amino acids. V was cut by 2 bases and J by 3 bases, with 12 bases left in between.